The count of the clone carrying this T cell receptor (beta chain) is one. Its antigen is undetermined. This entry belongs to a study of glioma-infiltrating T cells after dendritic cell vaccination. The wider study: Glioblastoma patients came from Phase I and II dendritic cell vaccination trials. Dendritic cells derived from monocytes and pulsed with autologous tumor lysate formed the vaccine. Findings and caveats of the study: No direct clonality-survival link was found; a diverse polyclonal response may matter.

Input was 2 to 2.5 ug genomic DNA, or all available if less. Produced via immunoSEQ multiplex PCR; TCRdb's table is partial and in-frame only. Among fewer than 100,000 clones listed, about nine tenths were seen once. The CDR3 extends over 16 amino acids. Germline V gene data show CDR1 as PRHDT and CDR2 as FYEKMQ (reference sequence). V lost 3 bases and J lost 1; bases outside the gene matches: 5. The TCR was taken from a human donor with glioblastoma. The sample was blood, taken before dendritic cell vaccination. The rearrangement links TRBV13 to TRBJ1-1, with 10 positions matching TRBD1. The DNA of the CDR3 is TGTGCCAGCAGCTTCGACAGGGGGCGGTCGAACACTGAAGCTTTCTTT. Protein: CASSFDRGRSNTEAFF.